This TCR beta chain was found in a study of T cell responses to AZD1222 COVID-19 vaccine. On this clone itself: The antigen is unknown.

Study observations and caveats: Among the donors, most were white British and more were female, and clonal diversity was possibly underestimated.

TCRdb's table, derived via immunoSEQ multiplex PCR, lists solely in-frame clones and lacks some. Found here are about 150,000 clones, 92% of them singletons; the top ten hold around 3.5%. Germline loops: CDR1 MNHEY, CDR2 SVGAGI. Trimming took off 6 bases at V and 10 bases at J, with 19 bases between the two ends. The CDR3 loop spans 13 amino acids. The chain is built from TRBV6-5 and TRBJ2-7; the D is unclear. This specimen was peripheral blood, taken 28 days after the second AZD1222 dose. This TCR derives from an adult who received the AZD1222 COVID-19 vaccine. Written as DNA, the CDR3 is TGTGCCAGCAGGAGAGACTTTTCAGGTCGTCAGTACTTC. Translated, it gives CASRRDFSGRQYF.